Sequencing of this TCR beta chain was carried out in a study of T cells in Graves' hyperthyroidism and ophthalmopathy. As for the study in general: Specimen type is peripheral blood, collected at initial diagnosis prior to any treatment.

The CDR3 is made up of 16 amino acids. Germline loops: CDR1 DFQATT, CDR2 SNEGSKA (reference sequence). V lost 0 bases and J lost 0, with 14 bases in between. Regions amplified from RNA transcripts were the TCR beta CDR3 regions. The primer set for the first-round RT-PCR of the TCR CDR3 was HTBI. TCRdb redid the calling of the multiplex PCR reads with MiXCR, one entry per CDR3 protein. Of fewer than 400,000 distinct CDR3 sequences in the sample, roughly an eighth were seen once. This clonotype was seen at least ten times. Sequencing input: blood. The sequence was obtained from a man aged 45-60 years with Graves' ophthalmopathy. This rearrangement joins TRBV20-1 to TRBJ1-1; D is uncertain. The CDR3 protein is CSARDPKQTMNTEAFF. CDR3 bases: TGCAGTGCTAGAGATCCTAAGCAGACGATGAACACTGAAGCTTTCTTT.